Listed below are T cell receptor beta chains from one sample, sequenced in a study of blood T cell repertoires in COVID-19. Clones were read by immunoSEQ multiplex PCR, and TCRdb kept only the in-frame ones, dropping some. The table includes about 94,000 clones, under 90% detected once. Material for sequencing was peripheral blood. The receptors come from a human donor in a cohort sampled during active COVID-19. Both conserved end residues are part of each CDR3. The order of the fields is clone size, J gene, V gene, D gene, CDR3 protein, CDR3 DNA. A D gene is named only where the DNA matches it firmly. Where a row states a size, it is once, few, many or the class of an expanded clone; other rows omit it.

abundance: .; j_gene: TRBJ2-7; v_gene: TRBV30; d_gene: TRBD1; CDR3aa: CAWSTQGMLREQYF; CDR3nt: TGTGCCTGGAGCACACAGGGGATGTTACGGGAGCAGTACTTC
abundance: once; j_gene: TRBJ2-2; v_gene: TRBV9; d_gene: .; CDR3aa: CASKWASDTGELFF; CDR3nt: TGTGCCAGCAAGTGGGCTTCAGACACCGGGGAGCTGTTTTTT
abundance: .; j_gene: TRBJ2-1; v_gene: TRBV24-1; d_gene: .; CDR3aa: CATSGGGMRYNEQFF; CDR3nt: TGTGCCACCAGTGGCGGCGGGATGAGGTACAATGAGCAGTTCTTC
abundance: .; j_gene: TRBJ2-7; v_gene: TRBV28; d_gene: .; CDR3aa: CASVRRGTYEQYF; CDR3nt: TGTGCCAGTGTCAGGAGGGGAACCTACGAGCAGTACTTC
abundance: .; j_gene: TRBJ2-5; v_gene: TRBV19; d_gene: TRBD2; CDR3aa: CASSTPRAGGEETQYF; CDR3nt: TGTGCCAGTAGTACCCCCAGAGCGGGAGGAGAGGAGACCCAGTACTTC
abundance: .; j_gene: TRBJ2-3; v_gene: TRBV28; d_gene: TRBD2; CDR3aa: CASSLRLAGGRFTDTQYF; CDR3nt: TGTGCCAGCAGTTTACGGCTAGCGGGAGGTCGTTTCACAGATACGCAGTATTTT
abundance: .; j_gene: TRBJ2-3; v_gene: TRBV6-1; d_gene: .; CDR3aa: CASSDGWSSDTQYF; CDR3nt: TGTGCCAGCAGTGACGGATGGAGCTCGGATACGCAGTATTTT
abundance: few; j_gene: TRBJ1-5; v_gene: TRBV7-8; d_gene: .; CDR3aa: CASSPPGSGQPQHF; CDR3nt: TGTGCCAGCAGCCCGCCCGGTTCGGGACAGCCCCAGCATTTT
abundance: .; j_gene: TRBJ2-7; v_gene: TRBV10-3; d_gene: .; CDR3aa: CATTQFSGDEQYF; CDR3nt: TGTGCCACCACTCAATTTAGCGGCGACGAGCAGTACTTC
abundance: .; j_gene: TRBJ1-2; v_gene: TRBV18; d_gene: TRBD1; CDR3aa: CASSPEGGMVQGYTF; CDR3nt: TGTGCCAGCTCACCAGAAGGGGGCATGGTCCAGGGCTACACCTTC
abundance: .; j_gene: TRBJ2-3; v_gene: TRBV12-3/TRBV12-4; d_gene: .; CDR3aa: CASSPTDTQYF; CDR3nt: TGTGCCAGCAGTCCGACAGATACGCAGTATTTT